The sequence of this T cell receptor beta chain was determined in a study of blood T cell repertoires in COVID-19. As for the study in general: Samples of COVID-19 (acute and convalescent) were obtained from the United States, Italy and Spain.

This CDR3 is built from 16 residues. Unmatched junction bases numbered 6, after V lost 4 bases and J lost 0 bases. Germline CDR1 is SEHNR and CDR2 is FQNEAQ (reference sequence). Some clones are missing from TCRdb's copy, which holds only in-frame ones; the method was immunoSEQ multiplex PCR. Of 350,000 to 450,000 clones in the sample, around 91% were seen once. The source is a woman between 40 and 50 years old with COVID-19, enrolled during active disease. The rearrangement links TRBV7-9 to TRBJ2-3; TRBD1 agrees at 8 bases. Sequenced material: peripheral blood. CDR3 protein: CASSWGQAPSTDTQYF. Here the CDR3 DNA reads TGTGCCAGCAGCTGGGGACAGGCTCCTAGCACAGATACGCAGTATTTT.